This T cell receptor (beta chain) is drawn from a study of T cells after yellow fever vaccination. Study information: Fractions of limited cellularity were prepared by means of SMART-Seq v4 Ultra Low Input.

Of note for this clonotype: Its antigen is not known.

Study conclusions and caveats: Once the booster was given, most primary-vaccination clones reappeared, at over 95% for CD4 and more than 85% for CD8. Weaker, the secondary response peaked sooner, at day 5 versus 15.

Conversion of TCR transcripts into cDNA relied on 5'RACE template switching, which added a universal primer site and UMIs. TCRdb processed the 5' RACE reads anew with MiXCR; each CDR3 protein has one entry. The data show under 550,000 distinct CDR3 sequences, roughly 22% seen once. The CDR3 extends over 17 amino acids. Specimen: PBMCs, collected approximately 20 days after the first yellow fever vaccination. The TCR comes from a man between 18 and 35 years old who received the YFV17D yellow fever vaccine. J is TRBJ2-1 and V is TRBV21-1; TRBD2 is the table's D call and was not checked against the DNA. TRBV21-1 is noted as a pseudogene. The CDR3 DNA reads TGTGCCAGCAGCAAAGGAGCGGGGGGGTGTTCCTACAATGAGCAGTTCTTC. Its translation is CASSKGAGGCSYNEQFF.